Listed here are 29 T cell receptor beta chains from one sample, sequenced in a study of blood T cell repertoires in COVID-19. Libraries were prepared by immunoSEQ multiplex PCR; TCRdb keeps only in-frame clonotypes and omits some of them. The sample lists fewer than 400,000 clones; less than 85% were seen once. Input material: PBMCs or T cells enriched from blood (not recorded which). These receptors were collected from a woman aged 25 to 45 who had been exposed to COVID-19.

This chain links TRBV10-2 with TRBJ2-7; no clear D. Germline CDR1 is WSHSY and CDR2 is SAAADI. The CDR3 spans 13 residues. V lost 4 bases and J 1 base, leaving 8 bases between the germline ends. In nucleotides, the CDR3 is TGCGCCAGCAGTGTAACAGCATCCTACGAGCAGTACTTC. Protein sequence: CASSVTASYEQYF.

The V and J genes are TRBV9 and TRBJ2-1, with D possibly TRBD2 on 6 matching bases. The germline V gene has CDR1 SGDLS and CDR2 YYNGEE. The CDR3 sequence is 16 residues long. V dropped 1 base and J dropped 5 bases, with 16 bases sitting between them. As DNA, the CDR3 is TGTGCCAGCAGCGTACTTGGGGCGGGAAAGAACAATGAGCAGTTCTTC. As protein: CASSVLGAGKNNEQFF.

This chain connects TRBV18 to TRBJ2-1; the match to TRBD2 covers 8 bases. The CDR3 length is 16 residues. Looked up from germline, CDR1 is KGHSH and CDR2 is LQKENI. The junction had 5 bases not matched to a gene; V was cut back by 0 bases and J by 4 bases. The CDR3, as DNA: TGTGCCAGCTCACCACCGGGACTAGTCAGTTACAATGAGCAGTTCTTC. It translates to CASSPPGLVSYNEQFF.

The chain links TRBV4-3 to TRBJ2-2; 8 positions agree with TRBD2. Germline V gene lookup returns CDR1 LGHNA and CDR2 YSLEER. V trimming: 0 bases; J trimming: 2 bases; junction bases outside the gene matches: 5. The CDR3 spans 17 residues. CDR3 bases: TGCGCCAGCAGCCAAGATCCGGGAGGGGCTAACACCGGGGAGCTGTTTTTT. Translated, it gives CASSQDPGGANTGELFF.

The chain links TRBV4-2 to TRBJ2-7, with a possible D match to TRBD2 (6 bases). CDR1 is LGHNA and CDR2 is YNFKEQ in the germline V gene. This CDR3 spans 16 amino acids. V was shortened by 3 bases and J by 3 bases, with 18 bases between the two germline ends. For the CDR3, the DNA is TGTGCCAGCAGCCACCTCCCCTGGGGGGAGAACTACGAGCAGTACTTC. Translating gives CASSHLPWGENYEQYF.

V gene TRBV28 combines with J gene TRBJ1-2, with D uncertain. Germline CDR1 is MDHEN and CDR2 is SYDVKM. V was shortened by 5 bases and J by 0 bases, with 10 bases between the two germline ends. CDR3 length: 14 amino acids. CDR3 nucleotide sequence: TGTGCCAGCAGTATACCCCCGGCTAACTATGGCTACACCTTC. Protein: CASSIPPANYGYTF.

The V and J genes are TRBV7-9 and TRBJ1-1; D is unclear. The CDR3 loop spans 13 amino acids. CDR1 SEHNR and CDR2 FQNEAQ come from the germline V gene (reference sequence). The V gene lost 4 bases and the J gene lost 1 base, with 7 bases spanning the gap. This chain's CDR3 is CASSSQQNTEAFF. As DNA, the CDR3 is TGTGCCAGCAGCTCTCAACAGAACACTGAAGCTTTCTTT.

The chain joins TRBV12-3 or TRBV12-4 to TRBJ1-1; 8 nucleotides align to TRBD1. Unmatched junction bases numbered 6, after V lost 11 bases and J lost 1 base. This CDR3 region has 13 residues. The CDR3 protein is CAGKGQENTEAFF. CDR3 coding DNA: TGTGCCGGCAAGGGACAGGAGAACACTGAAGCTTTCTTT.

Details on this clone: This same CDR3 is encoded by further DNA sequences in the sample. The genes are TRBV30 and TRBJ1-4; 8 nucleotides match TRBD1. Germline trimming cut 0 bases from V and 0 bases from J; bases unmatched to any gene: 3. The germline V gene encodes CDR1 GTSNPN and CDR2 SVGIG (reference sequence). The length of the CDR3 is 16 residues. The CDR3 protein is CAWSVDRGPTNEKLFF. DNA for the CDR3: TGTGCCTGGAGTGTAGACAGGGGCCCAACTAATGAAAAACTGTTTTTT.

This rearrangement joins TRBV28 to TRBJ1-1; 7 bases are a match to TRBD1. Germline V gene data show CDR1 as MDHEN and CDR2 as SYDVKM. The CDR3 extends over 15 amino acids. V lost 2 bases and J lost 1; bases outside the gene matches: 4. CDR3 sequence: CASSLPTGRNTEAFF. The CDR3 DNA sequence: TGTGCCAGCAGTTTACCGACAGGGCGGAACACTGAAGCTTTCTTT.

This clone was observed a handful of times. CDR3 in amino acids: CASSRVEGEQYF. In nucleotides, the CDR3 is TGTGCCAGCAGCCGGGTCGAGGGCGAGCAGTACTTC. The rearrangement links TRBV3-1 (or the pseudogene TRBV3-2) to TRBJ2-7, with D maybe TRBD2 (5 bases). This CDR3 has 12 residues. V gave up 4 bases and J gave up 6 bases, with 10 bases separating them. CDR1 and CDR2 from the germline V gene are LGHDT and YNNKEL (reference sequence).

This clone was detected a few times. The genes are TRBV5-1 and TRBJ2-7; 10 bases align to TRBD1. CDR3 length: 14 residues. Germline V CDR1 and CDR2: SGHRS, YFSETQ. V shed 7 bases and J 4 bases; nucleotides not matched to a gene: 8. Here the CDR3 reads CASRRTGGEYEQYF. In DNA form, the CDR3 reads TGCGCCAGCCGGCGGACAGGGGGTGAATACGAGCAGTACTTC.

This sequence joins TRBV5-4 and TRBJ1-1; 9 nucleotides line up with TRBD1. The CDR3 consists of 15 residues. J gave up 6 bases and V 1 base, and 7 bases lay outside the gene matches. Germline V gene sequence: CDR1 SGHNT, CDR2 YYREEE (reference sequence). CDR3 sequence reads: CASSLRAGQGAEAFF. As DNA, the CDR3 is TGTGCCAGCAGCTTGAGGGCGGGACAGGGTGCTGAAGCTTTCTTT.

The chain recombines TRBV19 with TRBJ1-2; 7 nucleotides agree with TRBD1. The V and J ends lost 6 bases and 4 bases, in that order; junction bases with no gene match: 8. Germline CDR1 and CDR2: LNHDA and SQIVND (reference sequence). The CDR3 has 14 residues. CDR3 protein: CASRAGGILYGYTF. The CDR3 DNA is TGTGCCAGTAGGGCAGGGGGGATCCTCTATGGCTACACCTTC.

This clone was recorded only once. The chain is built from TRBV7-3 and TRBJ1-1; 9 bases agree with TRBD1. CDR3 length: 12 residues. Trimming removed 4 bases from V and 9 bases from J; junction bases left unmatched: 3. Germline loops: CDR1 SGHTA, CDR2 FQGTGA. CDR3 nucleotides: TGTGCCAGCAGCTCGGGACAGGGAAAAGCTTTCTTT. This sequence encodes CASSSGQGKAFF.

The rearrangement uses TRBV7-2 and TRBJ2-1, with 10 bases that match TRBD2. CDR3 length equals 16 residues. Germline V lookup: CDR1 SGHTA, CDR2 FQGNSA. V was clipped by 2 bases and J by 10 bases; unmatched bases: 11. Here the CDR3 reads CASSLMSGRGLGEQFF. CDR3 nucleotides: TGTGCCAGCAGCTTAATGAGCGGGAGGGGGTTGGGGGAGCAGTTCTTC.

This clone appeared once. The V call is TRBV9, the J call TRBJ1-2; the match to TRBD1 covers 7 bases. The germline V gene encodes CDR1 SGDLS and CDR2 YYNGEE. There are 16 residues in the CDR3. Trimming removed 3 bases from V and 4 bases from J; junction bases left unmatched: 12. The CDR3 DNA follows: TGTGCCAGCAGCGCAAAAACAGGGGATGGCGGCTATGGCTACACCTTC. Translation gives CASSAKTGDGGYGYTF.

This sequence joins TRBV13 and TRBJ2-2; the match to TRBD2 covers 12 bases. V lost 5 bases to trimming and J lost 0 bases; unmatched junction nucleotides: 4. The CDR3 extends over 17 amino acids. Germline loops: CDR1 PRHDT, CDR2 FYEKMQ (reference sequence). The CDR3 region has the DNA TGTGCCAGCAGCCAAACTAGCGGGGGGTCGAACACCGGGGAGCTGTTTTTT. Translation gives CASSQTSGGSNTGELFF. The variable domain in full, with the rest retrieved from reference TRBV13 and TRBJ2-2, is AAGVIQSPRHLIKEKRETATLKCYPIPRHDTVYWYQQGPGQDPQFLISFYEKMQSDKGSIPDRFSAQQFSDYHSELNMSSLELGDSALYFCASSQTSGGSNTGELFFGEGSRLTVL.

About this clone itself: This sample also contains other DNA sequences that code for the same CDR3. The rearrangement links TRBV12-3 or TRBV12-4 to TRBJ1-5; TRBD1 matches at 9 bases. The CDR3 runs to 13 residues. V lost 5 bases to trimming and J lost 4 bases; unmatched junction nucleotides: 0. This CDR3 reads CASSGTGNQPQHF. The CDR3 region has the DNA TGTGCCAGCAGTGGGACAGGGAATCAGCCCCAGCATTTT.

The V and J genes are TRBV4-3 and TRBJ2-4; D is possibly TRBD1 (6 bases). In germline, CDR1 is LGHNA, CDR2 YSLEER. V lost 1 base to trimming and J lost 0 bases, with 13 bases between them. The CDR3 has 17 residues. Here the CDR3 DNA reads TGCGCCAGCAGCCAAGTTCAGGGGCGGATAGCCAAAAACATTCAGTACTTC. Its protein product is CASSQVQGRIAKNIQYF.

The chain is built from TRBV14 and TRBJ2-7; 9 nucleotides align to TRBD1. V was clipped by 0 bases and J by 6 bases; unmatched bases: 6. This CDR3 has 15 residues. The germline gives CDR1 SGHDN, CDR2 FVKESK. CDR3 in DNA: TGTGCCAGCAGCCAAGATCTGACAGGGGGGAGCGAGCAGTACTTC. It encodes CASSQDLTGGSEQYF. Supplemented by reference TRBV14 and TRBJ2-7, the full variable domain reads EAGVTQFPSHSVIEKGQTVTLRCDPISGHDNLYWYRRVMGKEIKFLLHFVKESKQDESGMPNNRFLAERTGGTYSTLKVQPAELEDSGVYFCASSQDLTGGSEQYFGPGTRLTVT.

The CDR3: CASRASRAPNSPLHF. The DNA for the CDR3 is TGTGCCAGCAGAGCTAGCCGGGCTCCGAATTCACCCCTCCACTTT. V usage is TRBV6-5 and J usage is TRBJ1-6; no firm D call. The CDR3 has 15 amino acids. Germline CDR1 is MNHEY and CDR2 is SVGAGI. The V and J ends lost 6 bases and 7 bases respectively, with 16 bases between them.

In nucleotides, the CDR3 is TGTGCCAGCAGTCTTCGGGGACTTTCCTACGAGCAGTACTTC. Translated, it gives CASSLRGLSYEQYF. The chain recombines TRBV28 with TRBJ2-7; a weak D match, TRBD2 (6 bases). V was clipped by 5 bases and J by 1 base, with 12 bases between them. This CDR3 has 14 amino acids. Germline V CDR1 and CDR2: MDHEN, SYDVKM. The full variable domain, in which reference TRBV28 and TRBJ2-7 provide the parts outside the CDR3, is DVKVTQSSRYLVKRTGEKVFLECVQDMDHENMFWYRQDPGLGLRLIYFSYDVKMKEKGDIPEGYSVSREKKERFSLILESASTNQTSMYLCASSLRGLSYEQYFGPGTRLTVT.

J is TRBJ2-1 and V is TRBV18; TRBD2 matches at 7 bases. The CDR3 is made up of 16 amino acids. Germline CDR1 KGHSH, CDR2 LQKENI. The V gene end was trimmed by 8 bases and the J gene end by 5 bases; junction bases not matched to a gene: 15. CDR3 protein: CASRSQGERGHNEQFF. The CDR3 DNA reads TGTGCCAGCCGGAGCCAAGGGGAGCGGGGCCACAATGAGCAGTTCTTC.

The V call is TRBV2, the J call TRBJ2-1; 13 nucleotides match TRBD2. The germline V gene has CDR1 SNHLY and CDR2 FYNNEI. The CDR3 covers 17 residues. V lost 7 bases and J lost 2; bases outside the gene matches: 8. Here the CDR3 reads CASTTGLAGPPYNEQFF. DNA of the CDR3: TGTGCCAGCACCACGGGACTAGCGGGACCCCCCTACAATGAGCAGTTCTTC.

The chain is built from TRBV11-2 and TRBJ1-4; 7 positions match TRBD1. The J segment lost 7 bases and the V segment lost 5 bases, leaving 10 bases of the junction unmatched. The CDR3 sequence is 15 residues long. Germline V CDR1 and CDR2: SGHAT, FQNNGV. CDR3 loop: CASSKTQGPGEKLFF. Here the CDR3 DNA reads TGTGCCAGCAGCAAGACACAGGGGCCGGGTGAAAAACTGTTTTTT.

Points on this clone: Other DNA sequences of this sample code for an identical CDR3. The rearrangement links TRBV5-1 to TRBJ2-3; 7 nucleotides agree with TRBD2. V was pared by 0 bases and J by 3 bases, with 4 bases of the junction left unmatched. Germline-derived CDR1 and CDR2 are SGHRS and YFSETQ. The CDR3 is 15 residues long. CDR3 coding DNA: TGCGCCAGCAGCTTGGGCGGGGGAGGAACAGATACGCAGTATTTT. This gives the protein CASSLGGGGTDTQYF.

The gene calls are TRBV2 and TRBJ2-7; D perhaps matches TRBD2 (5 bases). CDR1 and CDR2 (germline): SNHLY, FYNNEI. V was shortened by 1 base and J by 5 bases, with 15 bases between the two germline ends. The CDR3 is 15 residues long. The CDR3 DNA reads TGTGCCAGCAGTGAAGGTCAACTAGGCTACGACGAGCAGTACTTC. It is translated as CASSEGQLGYDEQYF.

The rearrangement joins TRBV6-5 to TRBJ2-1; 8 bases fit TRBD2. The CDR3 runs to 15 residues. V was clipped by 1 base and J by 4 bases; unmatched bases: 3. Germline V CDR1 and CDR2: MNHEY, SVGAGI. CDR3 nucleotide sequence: TGTGCCAGCAGTTACTGGTCTAGCGGGTACAATGAGCAGTTCTTC. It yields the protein CASSYWSSGYNEQFF.